One and the same sample provided the 14 T cell receptor beta chains below, sequenced in a study of cytomegalovirus exposure and HLA in healthy donors. PCR used 60 Vbeta primers and 13 Jbeta primers. Sequenced by immunoSEQ multiplex PCR; TCRdb stores in-frame clones only, minus some. Here the sample spans 150,000 to 200,000 clones, 70% to 80% being singletons. Sequencing was performed on PBMCs. These TCRs come from a female donor in good health and CMV-seronegative.

V usage is TRBV7-6 and J usage is TRBJ2-7; D is unclear. V dropped 1 base and J dropped 5 bases, with 9 bases sitting between them. CDR1 and CDR2 (germline): SGHVS, FNYEAQ. CDR3 length equals 13 residues. CDR3 bases: TGTGCCAGCAGCTTAGGCGTATATAACGAGCAGTACTTC. Translated: CASSLGVYNEQYF.

The chain employs TRBV2 and TRBJ2-7; D unresolved. CDR1 is SNHLY, CDR2 FYNNEI, per germline. V lost 7 bases, J lost 3 bases, and 13 bases lay in between. This CDR3 spans 13 amino acids. The CDR3 nucleotides read TGTGCCAGCACCCTCGCAAGCCTCTACGAGCAGTACTTC. This gives the protein CASTLASLYEQYF. The whole variable domain, remainder taken from reference TRBV2 and TRBJ2-7, is EPEVTQTPSHQVTQMGQEVILRCVPISNHLYFYWYRQILGQKVEFLVSFYNNEISEKSEIFDDQFSVERPDGSNFTLKIRSTKLEDSAMYFCASTLASLYEQYFGPGTRLTVT.

V is TRBV5-1 and J is TRBJ1-4; possibly TRBD1 for D (5 bases). Per germline, CDR1 SGHRS and CDR2 YFSETQ. Trimming took 0 bases from V and 0 from J, leaving 12 bases between them. This CDR3 is 17 amino acids long. The CDR3 loop reads CASSLGRGYPTNEKLFF. In DNA, the CDR3 is TGCGCCAGCAGCTTGGGTCGGGGGTATCCAACTAATGAAAAACTGTTTTTT.

The chain joins TRBV5-4 to TRBJ2-5, with TRBD1 identical over 7 bases. CDR3 length: 13 residues. Germline V gives CDR1 SGHNT, CDR2 YYREEE (reference sequence). Trimming at V came to 1 base and at J to 4 bases, leaving 1 base not matched to a gene. CDR3 nucleotide sequence: TGTGCCAGCAGCTTGCCAGGGGGAGAGACCCAGTACTTC. Translating it yields CASSLPGGETQYF.

This clone has just a few counts. The chain is built from TRBV5-1 and TRBJ2-5, with 8 nucleotides matching TRBD2. Losses at the gene ends were 0 bases for V and 4 bases for J; bases not matched to a gene: 8. There are 16 residues in the CDR3. Germline CDR1 SGHRS, CDR2 YFSETQ. The CDR3: CASSLDPGGPLETQYF. CDR3 in DNA: TGCGCCAGCAGCTTGGATCCGGGAGGGCCATTAGAGACCCAGTACTTC.

This chain uses TRBV29-1 with TRBJ1-2; D uncertain. Per germline, CDR1 SQVTM and CDR2 ANQGSEA. The CDR3 spans 12 residues. The V and J ends lost 7 bases and 2 bases respectively, with 11 bases between them. In DNA form, the CDR3 reads TGCAGCGCCGGTACGTTAAACTATGGCTACACCTTC. Translation gives CSAGTLNYGYTF.

V usage is TRBV7-9 and J usage is TRBJ1-2; 7 nucleotides agree with TRBD1. Germline CDR1 and CDR2: SEHNR and FQNEAQ (reference sequence). The length of the CDR3 is 15 residues. Trimming took 5 bases from V and 4 from J; bases not matched to a gene: 10. The CDR3 loop reads CASSQGSRGIYGYTF. Written as DNA, the CDR3 is TGTGCCAGCAGCCAAGGGAGCAGGGGGATCTATGGCTACACCTTC.

This rearrangement joins TRBV28 to TRBJ2-2, with D perhaps TRBD1 (5 bases). This CDR3 has 15 amino acids. Deletions cut 5 bases from V and 3 bases from J, with 13 bases between. CDR1 and CDR2 from the germline V gene are MDHEN and SYDVKM. The CDR3 here is CASSRPDSDTGELFF. The CDR3 nucleotides read TGTGCCAGCAGTCGCCCCGACAGCGACACCGGGGAGCTGTTTTTT.

V is TRBV9 and J is TRBJ2-3; TRBD2 might be the D (5 bases). The length of the CDR3 is 14 residues. CDR1 and CDR2 (germline): SGDLS, YYNGEE. V lost 2 bases, J lost 2 bases, and 9 bases lay in between. The DNA for the CDR3 is TGTGCCAGCAGCGTTACGGGGATCACAGATACGCAGTATTTT. The encoded protein is CASSVTGITDTQYF.

J is TRBJ2-1 and V is TRBV7-2, with 7 bases that match TRBD2. J gave up 9 bases and V 0 bases, and 5 bases lay outside the gene matches. CDR1 is SGHTA, CDR2 FQGNSA, per germline. This CDR3 has 14 amino acids. This CDR3 reads CASSLAGGFGEQFF. The CDR3 DNA sequence: TGTGCCAGCAGCTTAGCGGGGGGGTTTGGTGAGCAGTTCTTC.

The rearrangement uses TRBV2 and TRBJ2-7, with 8 bases lining up with TRBD1. From germline, CDR1 is SNHLY and CDR2 FYNNEI. The junction had 5 bases not matched to a gene; V was cut back by 11 bases and J by 2 bases. CDR3 length equals 12 residues. This CDR3 is CASGQGPYEQYF. DNA for the CDR3: TGTGCCTCCGGACAGGGACCCTACGAGCAGTACTTC.

The V and J genes are TRBV2 and TRBJ2-5, with 10 bases lining up with TRBD1. The end of the DNA fits TRBJ2-7 better, so the J call may be wrong. There are 15 residues in the CDR3. Germline CDR1 and CDR2: SNHLY and FYNNEI. The CDR3 reads CASSDDGQGVGEQYF. CDR3 nucleotides: TGTGCCAGCAGTGACGATGGACAGGGGGTGGGCGAGCAGTACTTC.

This sequence joins TRBV4-3 and TRBJ2-1, with D tentatively TRBD2 (5 bases). Germline V CDR1 and CDR2: LGHNA, YSLEER. V was shortened by 7 bases and J by 3 bases, with 19 bases between the two germline ends. This CDR3 comprises 16 residues. CDR3 DNA sequence: TGCGCCAGCACCCCCGGGGTAAAGGGCAGCTACAATGAGCAGTTCTTC. This translates into CASTPGVKGSYNEQFF.

The gene calls are TRBV4-2 and TRBJ2-7; a weak D match, TRBD2 (5 bases). The CDR3 covers 14 residues. CDR1 and CDR2 (germline): LGHNA, YNFKEQ. V lost 3 bases and J lost 5, with 14 bases in between. CDR3 sequence reads: CASSHGGSVDEQYF. In DNA form, the CDR3 reads TGTGCCAGCAGCCACGGTGGGAGTGTCGACGAGCAGTACTTC.